Below are 10 T cell receptor beta chains sequenced from a single sample in a study of glioma-infiltrating T cells after dendritic cell vaccination (dated by TCRdb to the mid-2010s). The time point label corresponds to: after dendritic cell vaccination, including at tumor progression/relapse. Receptor amplification or capture employed the immunoSEQ multiplex PCR assay. In its TCRdb copy, this immuneACCESS table keeps in-frame sequences only and misses some clones. Where compared with another copy, unresolved V genes explain less than half of these, and the others have no known cause. The sample table contains 99,000 or so clones; only one count was recorded for around 91% of them. 2.7% of the sample lies in the top ten. This specimen was blood, taken after dendritic cell vaccination. The receptors derive from a human donor with glioblastoma.

In this sample, this clone turned up once. This chain connects TRBV7-2 to TRBJ2-3; the match to TRBD2 covers 12 bases. The V gene end was trimmed by 5 bases and the J gene end by 4 bases; junction bases not matched to a gene: 10. Germline V gives CDR1 SGHTA, CDR2 FQGNSA. CDR3 length: 17 residues. The CDR3 nucleotides are TGTGCCAGCAGCCCAGAATGGACTAGCGGGGTTTCAGATACGCAGTATTTT. Protein sequence: CASSPEWTSGVSDTQYF.

The chain is built from TRBV6-5 and TRBJ1-1; D gene uncertain. Germline CDR1 reads MNHEY; CDR2 reads SVGAGI. The CDR3 totals 12 residues. Trimming took 2 bases from V and 8 from J, leaving 9 bases between them. The CDR3 is CASSYPTGEAFF. The CDR3 region has the DNA TGTGCCAGCAGTTACCCGACGGGAGAAGCTTTCTTT.

The rearrangement uses TRBV15 and TRBJ2-3; TRBD2 is a possible D gene (5 bases). V dropped 0 bases and J dropped 4 bases, with 8 bases sitting between them. This CDR3 contains 14 residues. Germline CDR1 reads LNHNV; CDR2 reads YYDKDF (reference sequence). The CDR3 is CATSRDGSADTQYF. CDR3 nucleotide sequence: TGTGCCACCAGCAGAGATGGGAGTGCAGATACGCAGTATTTT.

The rearrangement joins TRBV6-6 to TRBJ1-2, with no clear D. Trimming stripped 2 bases from V and 4 bases from J, with 11 bases between. The CDR3 extends over 14 amino acids. Germline V lookup: CDR1 MNHNY, CDR2 SVGAGI (reference sequence). DNA of the CDR3: TGTGCCAGCAGTTACGGGCAGCAAACCTATGGCTACACCTTC. This sequence encodes CASSYGQQTYGYTF.

The chain links TRBV5-1 to TRBJ2-7, with 7 positions matching TRBD1. Losses at the gene ends were 4 bases for V and 7 bases for J; bases not matched to a gene: 5. Germline V gives CDR1 SGHRS, CDR2 YFSETQ. The CDR3 totals 12 residues. The CDR3 sequence: CASSDTGVEQYF. CDR3 in DNA: TGCGCCAGCAGCGATACAGGGGTGGAGCAGTACTTC.

This clone was counted once. CDR3 nucleotide sequence: TGTGCCAGCAGTAGTAGCGGGGGGTCCTACAATGAGCAGTTCTTC. It codes for CASSSSGGSYNEQFF. The J gene is TRBJ2-1, the V gene TRBV6-5, with 10 bases identical to TRBD2. The junction had 2 bases not matched to a gene; V was cut back by 5 bases and J by 1 base. The CDR3 is 15 residues long. CDR1 MNHEY and CDR2 SVGAGI come from the germline V gene.

The rearrangement uses TRBV6-1 and TRBJ2-7; 10 bases align to TRBD1. The germline gives CDR1 MNHNS, CDR2 SASEGT. CDR3 length equals 15 residues. The V and J ends lost 3 bases and 2 bases, in that order; junction bases with no gene match: 4. The CDR3 sequence is CASSDTGTGAYEQYF. The CDR3 region has the DNA TGTGCCAGCAGTGACACGGGGACAGGGGCCTACGAGCAGTACTTC.

This chain uses TRBV7-9 with TRBJ2-2; possible D gene TRBD2, 6 bases. Germline V gives CDR1 SEHNR, CDR2 FQNEAQ (reference sequence). This CDR3 has 14 amino acids. Trimming took 8 bases from V and 1 from J, leaving 11 bases between them. CDR3 sequence: CASLPRENTGELFF. The CDR3 region has the DNA TGTGCCAGCCTCCCGCGGGAGAACACCGGGGAGCTGTTTTTT.

The rearrangement joins TRBV9 to TRBJ2-6, with no clear D. The V end was cut by 0 bases, the J end by 1 base, with 5 bases between. Germline CDR1 and CDR2: SGDLS and YYNGEE. The CDR3 consists of 15 residues. The CDR3 coding sequence is TGTGCCAGCAGCGTAGGCGGTTCTGGGGCCAACGTCCTGACTTTC. This sequence encodes CASSVGGSGANVLTF.

The V call is TRBV5-8, the J call TRBJ2-7; 7 bases line up with TRBD2. CDR1 and CDR2 (germline): SGHTS, YDEGEE. Unmatched junction bases numbered 3, after V lost 4 bases and J lost 2 bases. The CDR3 consists of 13 residues. For the CDR3, the DNA is TGTGCCAGCAGCCGACGGGGGGCCTACGAGCAGTACTTC. It translates to CASSRRGAYEQYF.